This paragraph reports one TCR beta chain. Its target is unknown. This sequence may be a read error, since a much larger clone differs from it by one base. Researchers amplified the TCR beta CDR3 regions from RNA transcripts. First-round RT-PCR of the TCR CDR3 relied on the HTBI primer set. From the multiplex PCR reads, TCRdb called clonotypes with MiXCR, one entry per CDR3 protein. The top ten clones hold less than 9% of a sample with over 650,000 distinct CDR3 sequences, 45% of them seen once. The record originates from a study of T cells in Graves' hyperthyroidism and ophthalmopathy. Findings and caveats of the study: Separation of ophthalmopathy from stable hyperthyroidism was achieved by a 13 V-J model. Appearing also in blood were most of the thyroid clonotypes expanded above 0.001.

Per the germline V gene, CDR1 is SQVTM and CDR2 is ANQGSEA. The CDR3 totals 13 residues. Exclusion criteria comprised uncontrolled infection, other autoimmune disease, pregnancy or lactation. Every diagnosis used clinical symptoms, serum thyroxine and TRAb, thyroid ultrasound and orbital computed tomography. The specimen sequenced was peripheral blood or thyroid tissue (not recorded which). V usage is TRBV29-1 and J usage is TRBJ1-1; 8 nucleotides match TRBD1. The source of this sequence is an adult man with Graves' disease, either hyperthyroidism or ophthalmopathy (not recorded which). The CDR3 here is CSIPQGANIEAFF. DNA of the CDR3: TGCAGCATACCTCAGGGGGCGAACATTGAAGCTTTCTTT.